This TCR beta chain was captured by sequencing in a study of blood T cell repertoires in COVID-19. Method: immunoSEQ multiplex PCR; TCRdb's copy keeps in-frame clones and lacks some. The table includes over 50,000 clones, 86% detected once. The sequenced sample was peripheral blood. The TCR sequence derives from a man aged 70 or older with active COVID-19.

The CDR3 sequence: CASSDRNMNTEAFF. The CDR3, as DNA: TGTGCCAGCAGTGACAGGAACATGAACACTGAAGCTTTCTTT. The J gene is TRBJ1-1, the V gene TRBV6-2 or TRBV6-3, with D perhaps matching TRBD1 (6 bases). This CDR3 spans 14 amino acids. Trimming took 5 bases from V and 0 from J, leaving 10 bases between them. From germline, CDR1 is MNHEY and CDR2 SVGEGT.